This TCR beta chain was identified in a study of CXCR3-negative and CXCR3-positive naive CD8 T cells. Carrying UMI labels, the TRB cDNA libraries were prepared through 5' RACE. TCRdb re-analyzed the 5' RACE reads; it lists each CDR3 protein once, without DNA. Its table lists 45,000 to 70,000 distinct CDR3 sequences. In regard to this clonotype: Its matching antigen is unknown.

Each CD8+ T cell subset was flow-sorted in triplicate. Every sort contained 300,000 or so cells. The germline gives CDR1 DFQATT, CDR2 SNEGSKA (reference sequence). The CDR3 spans 14 residues. Findings and limits, study-wide: Comparison of naive CXCR3-negative and CXCR3-positive cells revealed similar TRBV-TRBJ usage, while memory cells differed. The majority of assays used fresh PBMCs, and CXCR3 expression partially decreased after cryopreservation.

The TCR sequence derives from a human donor in good health. Some clones in this sample may be carry-over from other donors' samples. The V gene is TRBV20-1, the J gene TRBJ2-4; the TCRdb D gene call, TRBD2, has no DNA to confirm it. Sequencing was carried out using memory CD8+ T cells from blood. CDR3 sequence reads: CSASAGTSENIQYF.